The 11 T cell receptor beta chains below all came from one sample that was sequenced in a study of blood T cells in healthy people across ages. Sample-barcoded 5' priming and a J-beta primer mix drove a second PCR of roughly 7 to 11 cycles. One entry per CDR3 protein, called by TCRdb with MiXCR from the 5' RACE reads. The sample holds 1.5 million to 1.8 million distinct CDR3 sequences; 35% to 45% are singletons and the top ten take under 5%. The specimen was blood. These receptors all come from a woman under 30 in good health.

The rearrangement uses TRBV19 and TRBJ1-5; no clear D gene. Per germline, CDR1 LNHDA and CDR2 SQIVND (reference sequence). The germline V and J ends were trimmed by 7 bases and 1 base, with 11 bases remaining between them. This CDR3 has 14 residues. CDR3 amino acids: CASTSAVSNQPQHF. Written as DNA, the CDR3 is TGTGCCAGTACCTCGGCTGTGAGCAATCAGCCCCAGCATTTT. The variable domain in full, completed from reference TRBV19 and TRBJ1-5, reads DGGITQSPKYLFRKEGQNVTLSCEQNLNHDAMYWYRQDPGQGLRLIYYSQIVNDFQKGDIAEGYSVSREKKESFPLTVTSAQKNPTAFYLCASTSAVSNQPQHFGDGTRLSIL.

The V gene is TRBV7-9, the J gene TRBJ1-3, with 12 bases aligning to TRBD1. The germline gives CDR1 SEHNR, CDR2 FQNEAQ (reference sequence). Trimming at V came to 5 bases and at J to 0 bases, leaving 8 bases not matched to a gene. CDR3 length equals 18 residues. The DNA for the CDR3 is TGTGCCAGCAGCCAAACGGGACAGGGGGCTCTCTCTGGAAACACCATATATTTT. Protein sequence: CASSQTGQGALSGNTIYF.

This clonotype has just a few counts. V usage is TRBV29-1 and J usage is TRBJ1-2; D is unresolved. The CDR3 consists of 13 residues. Germline-derived CDR1 and CDR2 are SQVTM and ANQGSEA. The V end was cut by 1 base, the J end by 5 bases, with 11 bases between. CDR3 in DNA: TGCAGCGTTGAAGGCCACATCGGATATGGCTACACCTTC. This gives the protein CSVEGHIGYGYTF.

The chain uses TRBV11-3 and TRBJ2-1, with a weak D call TRBD2 (5 bases). Germline V gene sequence: CDR1 SGHNT, CDR2 YENEEA. V was pared by 3 bases and J by 8 bases, with 14 bases between. The CDR3 is made up of 14 amino acids. The CDR3 DNA reads as TGTGCCAGCAGCTTCGGCCGGAGGAGCTATGAGCAGTTCTTC. It is translated as CASSFGRRSYEQFF. Filled out from reference TRBV11-3 and TRBJ2-1, the complete variable domain reads EAGVVQSPRYKIIEKKQPVAFWCNPISGHNTLYWYLQNLGQGPELLIRYENEEAVDDSQLPKDRFSAERLKGVDSTLKIQPAELGDSAVYLCASSFGRRSYEQFFGPGTRLTVL.

V usage is TRBV28 and J usage is TRBJ2-4, with 8 bases fitting TRBD1. The CDR3 is made up of 12 amino acids. V was clipped by 9 bases and J by 13 bases; unmatched bases: 11. Looked up from germline, CDR1 is MDHEN and CDR2 is SYDVKM. The CDR3 loop is CASSAYRGEQYF. CDR3 DNA sequence: TGTGCCAGTAGTGCCTACAGGGGGGAGCAGTACTTC.

The chain joins TRBV30 to TRBJ1-1, with 8 nucleotides matching TRBD1. The CDR3 consists of 13 residues. CDR1 is GTSNPN, CDR2 SVGIG, per germline (reference sequence). With V trimmed by 5 bases and J by 3 bases, 5 bases remained unmatched. In DNA, the CDR3 is TGTGCCTGGGACAGGGGAGGGGACACTGAAGCTTTCTTT. Amino acid sequence: CAWDRGGDTEAFF.

The gene calls are TRBV7-9 and TRBJ2-3, with D possibly matching TRBD2 (5 bases). The CDR3 length is 14 residues. CDR1 is SEHNR, CDR2 FQNEAQ, per germline (reference sequence). Trimming shortened V by 5 bases and J by 4 bases, and 13 bases separated the two germline ends. CDR3 region: CASSIEVSADTQYF. The DNA of the CDR3 is TGTGCCAGCAGCATTGAAGTTAGCGCAGATACGCAGTATTTT.

This clonotype has only a few counts. V is TRBV7-2 and J is TRBJ2-1; 9 positions agree with TRBD2. Unmatched junction bases numbered 11, after V lost 5 bases and J lost 6 bases. CDR3 length equals 16 residues. The V gene's germline CDR1 is SGHTA and CDR2 FQGNSA. CDR3 bases: TGTGCCAGCAGCCCTCTTAGCGGGGGAGACCTCAATGAGCAGTTCTTC. It translates to CASSPLSGGDLNEQFF.

This clonotype appeared a few times. The V gene is TRBV4-1, the J gene TRBJ1-2; weak D call: TRBD1 (5 bases). This CDR3 region has 14 residues. Trimming removed 6 bases at V and 6 bases at J, with 17 bases between. The germline V gene encodes CDR1 MGHRA and CDR2 YSYEKL. The CDR3: CASRQPGGRHGYTF. The CDR3 DNA follows: TGCGCCAGCAGACAACCTGGGGGGAGGCATGGCTACACCTTC.

V usage is TRBV20-1 and J usage is TRBJ2-7, with D possibly matching TRBD1 (5 bases). In germline, CDR1 is DFQATT, CDR2 SNEGSKA (reference sequence). This CDR3 is 12 amino acids long. The ends were cut back, 5 bases at V and 5 bases at J, with 13 bases in the middle. CDR3 residues: CSAAQGTDEQYF. The CDR3 nucleotides read TGCAGTGCTGCCCAGGGTACCGACGAGCAGTACTTC.

There are a few counts of this clonotype. The chain carries TRBV12-3 or TRBV12-4 and TRBJ2-3; no clear D gene. The CDR3 runs 13 residues. V lost 4 bases to trimming and J lost 6 bases, with 11 bases between them. CDR3 DNA sequence: TGTGCCAGCAGTTCGGCCTCCCGGGATACGCAGTATTTT. Amino acid sequence: CASSSASRDTQYF.